This T cell receptor (beta chain) was sequenced during a study of T cells in Graves' hyperthyroidism and ophthalmopathy. Study background: Staff took peripheral blood when the initial diagnosis was made, before any treatment began.

Clinical Activity Scores of at least 3, NOSPECS grades of at least 4 and durations under 3 months characterized ophthalmopathy patients. Clinicians diagnosed patients from clinical symptoms, serum thyroxine and TRAb, thyroid ultrasound and orbital computed tomography. In regard to this clonotype: The target antigen is unknown.

Amplified TCR beta CDR3 regions derived from RNA transcripts. Using the HTBI primer set, a first-round RT-PCR was run on the TCR CDR3. TCRdb reanalysed the multiplex PCR reads using MiXCR and keeps one entry per CDR3 protein. The sample yields around 600,000 distinct CDR3 sequences, approximately 15% seen once. Study observations and caveats: Most thyroid clonotypes expanded above 0.001 appeared in blood too.

The sequence came from a woman aged 40-49 years with Graves' ophthalmopathy. The source material was blood.

This CDR3 is CASGFIAGRNTGELFF. The CDR3 region has the DNA TGTGCTAGTGGTTTCATAGCGGGGAGAAACACCGGGGAGCTGTTTTTT. The chain is built from TRBV12-5 and TRBJ2-2; 8 bases line up with TRBD2. This CDR3 is 16 amino acids long. Trimming removed 3 bases from V and 2 bases from J; junction bases left unmatched: 5. CDR1 is LGHNT, CDR2 FRNRAP, per germline.